This T cell receptor (beta chain) originates from a study of shared clonotypes between healthy human individuals (TCRdb year 2020). Turning to the overall study: The cohort included a few men and two women between 18 and 49 years of age. For each donor, CD4 naive and CD4 memory were each run on three plates, CD8 naive on two plates, and CD8 memory on one plate. To increase sequencing depth and limit assay-specific biases, different laboratories used diverse techniques to prepare libraries and sequence TCR repertoires. Blood TCR repertoires of five healthy adults were deeply sequenced to estimate repertoire size and the extent of clonotype sharing between individuals. Between about 0.94 and 10 billion PBMCs per donor were obtained by leukapheresis.

Healthy HIV-negative adults with no recently reported acute infections or vaccinations were included as donors. All donors were Caucasian adults living in Nashville, Tennessee, USA. CD4+ T cells were enriched by magnetic negative selection, after which naive cells were positively selected on CD45RA and the negative fraction was taken as the memory subset. Blood was obtained by leukapheresis, after which PBMCs were separated by Ficoll-Histopaque density gradient centrifugation and cryopreserved in liquid nitrogen vapor phase. Analytical flow cytometry was used to check the purity and quantity of each magnetically sorted T cell population. Each sorted fraction had its genomic DNA isolated and then quantified by UV absorbance on a Nanodrop 2000c. In the case of this clone: Its antigen target is currently unknown. Nothing much larger sits one base from this clone, and base qualities are not available. Other DNA sequences within the sample encode an identical CDR3.

Inclusive of the bounding cysteine and phenylalanine, the CDR3 is 13 residues long. Only the CDR3 DNA is retained, 39 bases long and in frame from the first base. V gives up 4 bases and J gives up 4 bases, and the segment between their germline ends measures 8 bases. The germline V gene yields LGHNA for CDR1 and YSLEER for CDR2. Summary of the overall study and its limitations: Naive subsets generally had larger estimated clonotype richness than memory subsets did. Pairwise subsampling led to the expectation that sequencing depth would affect the degree of clonotype sharing among donors. Because the study included a small number of donors, the genetic and exposure-history diversity represented was limited. Even with the large sequencing depth, rarefaction of the sorted-subset datasets indicated that sequencing was incomplete. Approximately 4.8% of naive CD4, 3% to 4% of naive CD8, about 2.5% of memory CD4, and about 0.4% of memory CD8 clonotypes were shared across four donors. Compared with non-shared clonotypes, clonotypes shared by all four sorted-subset donors had higher generation probabilities. Sampling was restricted to blood, and TCR repertoires in tissues likely differ from the TCR repertoires found in blood.

Using the deep immunoSEQ assay, TCR CDR3 regions were amplified from genomic DNA by multiplex PCR. For each cell subset, the extracted genomic DNA was distributed evenly across all wells of several immunoSEQ 96-well plates, and each plate served as one replicate. Each replicate PCR for sorted subsets received about 200 ng genomic DNA, equal to roughly 30,000 T cell genomes. The purified libraries were quantified using a Qubit 3.0 fluorometer, sized with a Bioanalyzer 2100, and then quantified again using the KAPA Library Quantification kit. Each immunoSEQ 96-well plate was sequenced on its own single-read 150-cycle Illumina NextSeq 550 flow cell. In the paper's pipeline: Because the immunoSEQ output held only junctional sequences and lacked quality scores, the filtering could not match the filtering applied to full-length reads. Sequences were annotated with PyIR, a Python wrapper for IgBLAST v1.9, and V/J genes and CDR3 were assigned using IMGT germline references. Reads with weak V/J assignments (E-value above 1e-6), missing CDR3, stop codons, out-of-frame junctions, or ambiguous translated residues were removed. V3J clonotypes were defined as sequences sharing the same inferred V gene, J gene, and CDR3 amino acid sequence. Percentage overlap between repertoires was computed as shared unique clonotypes divided by the size of the smaller repertoire. Repertoire richness was assessed with RTK rarefaction, the Chao1 estimator, and Recon v2.1 estimates of unobserved clonotypes. Generation probabilities were computed with OLGA for all TCRbeta clonotypes obtained by the gDNA method from several donors. TCRdb took this table from immuneACCESS and kept in-frame rearrangements with V and J called. Such tables lack part of the clones; where checked against another copy, unresolved V genes explain under half of the gap, and the rest is unexplained. D and trimming come from the DNA, and the V and J calls and clone size come from that table. Here the sample has 2 million to 2.5 million clones; more than 85% occur a single time. About 0.38% of the sample is in the top ten clones.

The TCR sequence derives from a man aged 18 to 30 in good health. Some clones in this sample may be carry-over from other donors' samples. The sequence joins TRBV4-3 to TRBJ2-1; a confident D gene designation cannot be given. The sequenced sample consisted of naive CD4+ T cells from PBMCs. Reading the label with the study, this specimen's cell subset or site is: CD45RA+ positively selected. In nucleotides, the sequence is TGCGCCAGCAGCCGCGACCGGTACAATGAGCAGTTCTTC. It translates to CASSRDRYNEQFF.